This TCR beta chain was found in a study of blood T cell repertoires in COVID-19. V lost 11 bases, J lost 1 base, and 14 bases lay in between. Per germline, CDR1 MNHNY and CDR2 SVGAGI (reference sequence). The CDR3 is 13 residues long. Measured with immunoSEQ multiplex PCR; TCRdb has only the in-frame clones, and not every one. The sample lists fewer than 500,000 clones; approximately 90% were seen once. This clonotype originated in a woman aged 18-35 years who had recovered from COVID-19. Sequenced: PBMCs or T cells enriched from blood (not recorded which). The chain has TRBV6-6 and TRBJ2-5, with a weak D call TRBD1 (6 bases). The CDR3 spells CAHGPQGQETQYF. The DNA of the CDR3 is TGTGCCCACGGCCCACAGGGCCAAGAGACCCAGTACTTC.